Listed below are T cell receptor beta chains from one sample, sequenced in a study of cytomegalovirus exposure and HLA in healthy donors. Measured with immunoSEQ multiplex PCR; TCRdb has only the in-frame clones, and not every one. The top ten hold 2% to 2.5% of the sample, which has about 270,000 clones, 72% seen once. The sequencing input was PBMCs. These receptors all stem from a female donor in good health and CMV-seronegative. CDR3s include the opening cysteine and the closing phenylalanine or tryptophan. The order of the fields is D gene, J gene, V gene, clone size, CDR3 protein, CDR3 DNA. D genes are given only for firm matches. Size values are once, few and many counts, or a class for expanded clones, and some rows have none.

>TRBD1|TRBJ2-1|TRBV5-1|-
CASSPWQGAHNEQFF
TGCGCCAGCAGCCCTTGGCAGGGGGCACACAATGAGCAGTTCTTC
>TRBD2|TRBJ2-3|TRBV6-6|-
CASNLRGEDTQYF
TGTGCCAGCAACCTACGGGGGGAGGATACGCAGTATTTT
>-|TRBJ2-2|TRBV11-2|-
CASSLAHNGGTGELFF
TGTGCCAGCAGCTTAGCCCACAACGGGGGCACCGGGGAGCTGTTTTTT
>TRBD2|TRBJ2-3|TRBV19|-
CASSIGGASNTQYF
TGTGCCAGTAGTATCGGGGGGGCCTCGAATACGCAGTATTTT
>TRBD2|TRBJ2-3|TRBV7-2|-
CASSLTASGRGGTDTQYF
TGTGCCAGCAGCTTAACCGCTAGCGGGAGAGGAGGCACAGATACGCAGTATTTT
>-|TRBJ2-7|TRBV27|-
CASSLSPTTAYEQYF
TGTGCCAGCAGTTTATCGCCCACAACCGCCTACGAGCAGTACTTC
>-|TRBJ1-5|TRBV21-1|-
CASSDRGKVTNQPQHF
TGTGCCAGCAGTGACAGGGGGAAGGTAACAAATCAGCCCCAGCATTTT
>-|TRBJ2-3|TRBV9|once
CASSPPVRTDTQYF
TGTGCCAGCAGCCCCCCGGTCCGCACAGATACGCAGTATTTT
>-|TRBJ2-1|TRBV9|-
CASSVAGVRNEQFF
TGTGCCAGCAGCGTAGCGGGAGTAAGAAATGAGCAGTTCTTC
>TRBD2|TRBJ2-2|TRBV6-5|few
CASSLPSGGTGELFF
TGTGCCAGCAGTCTTCCTAGCGGGGGGACCGGGGAGCTGTTTTTT
>-|TRBJ2-7|TRBV5-1|-
CASSPRQASSYEQYF
TGCGCCAGCAGCCCTAGACAGGCTAGCTCCTACGAGCAGTACTTC
>-|TRBJ2-2|TRBV9|few
CASSDQGLNTGELFF
TGTGCCAGCAGCGACCAGGGGTTGAACACCGGGGAGCTGTTTTTT
>-|TRBJ1-2|TRBV7-9|-
CASSHRDQYGYTF
TGTGCCAGCAGCCACCGGGATCAGTATGGCTACACCTTC
>TRBD2|TRBJ2-4|TRBV7-2|-
CASSFSASGNIQYF
TGTGCCAGCAGCTTCTCGGCTAGCGGAAACATTCAGTACTTC
>TRBD2|TRBJ2-3|TRBV10-3|-
CAISESGTTSGPDTQYF
TGTGCCATCAGTGAGTCTGGGACTACTTCGGGACCAGATACGCAGTATTTT
>-|TRBJ1-5|TRBV28|-
CASSLTGNQHF
TGTGCCAGCAGTTTGACAGGCAACCAGCATTTT
>-|TRBJ1-5|TRBV7-5|-
CARSLRTGGRGNQPQHF
TGTGCCAGAAGCCTCCGGACAGGGGGTCGCGGCAATCAGCCCCAGCATTTT
>-|TRBJ2-6|TRBV10-2|-
CASSESDSHSGANVLTF
TGCGCCAGCAGTGAGTCGGACAGCCACTCTGGGGCCAACGTCCTGACTTTC
>-|TRBJ2-5|TRBV5-4|-
CASSLDMYQETQYF
TGTGCCAGCAGCTTAGACATGTACCAAGAGACCCAGTACTTC
>TRBD2|TRBJ2-7|TRBV19|few
CASGLAGESSYEQYF
TGTGCCAGTGGGCTAGCGGGAGAAAGTAGCTACGAGCAGTACTTC
>-|TRBJ2-5|TRBV5-1|-
CASSFVTLGEAQYF
TGCGCCAGCAGCTTCGTGACCCTAGGGGAGGCCCAGTACTTC
>-|TRBJ1-2|TRBV6-5|few
CASSYGARVDYGYTF
TGTGCCAGCAGTTACGGGGCCAGGGTTGACTATGGCTACACCTTC
>TRBD2|TRBJ2-7|TRBV7-2|-
CASSSGRAHYEQYF
TGTGCCAGCAGCTCCGGGAGGGCCCACTACGAGCAGTACTTC
>TRBD2|TRBJ2-7|TRBV7-8|-
CASSLMVGLAGGIDEQYF
TGTGCCAGCAGCTTAATGGTTGGACTAGCGGGAGGGATCGACGAGCAGTACTTC
>-|TRBJ2-7|TRBV11-3|-
CASSLVESPDEQYF
TGTGCCAGCAGCTTAGTAGAGTCCCCCGACGAGCAGTACTTC
>TRBD2|TRBJ2-2|TRBV30|-
CAWSVGSGRPNTGELFF
TGTGCCTGGAGTGTAGGGAGCGGGAGGCCGAACACCGGGGAGCTGTTTTTT
>TRBD2|TRBJ2-5|TRBV27|-
CASSPPGLAGGGLYQETQYF
TGTGCCAGCAGTCCTCCGGGACTAGCGGGAGGCGGCCTGTACCAAGAGACCCAGTACTTC
>-|TRBJ2-7|TRBV27|-
CASSFGRNANYEQYF
TGTGCCAGCAGTTTCGGTCGAAACGCCAACTACGAGCAGTACTTC
>TRBD1|TRBJ1-2|TRBV6-1|few
CASSAAPTGEGYGYTF
TGTGCCAGCAGTGCAGCCCCGACAGGGGAGGGCTATGGCTACACCTTC
>-|TRBJ2-3|TRBV7-2|-
CASSHPGSDTQYF
TGTGCCAGCAGCCATCCAGGGTCGGATACGCAGTATTTT
>-|TRBJ1-1|TRBV6-6|-
CASSPPREGAEAFF
TGTGCCAGCAGTCCTCCTCGGGAAGGTGCTGAAGCTTTCTTT
>TRBD1|TRBJ2-7|TRBV6-5|-
CASSYSGTGVYEQYF
TGTGCCAGCAGTTACTCCGGGACAGGGGTCTACGAGCAGTACTTC
>-|TRBJ2-1|TRBV28|-
CASSSRNEQFF
TGTGCCAGCTCCTCCCGTAATGAGCAGTTCTTC